This TCR beta chain was documented in a study of T-cell memory formation after mild COVID-19 (dated by TCRdb to the early 2020s). Some background on the complete study: TCR sequence clusters from the two donors were found to be largely donor specific. T-cell clones expanding and contracting after mild COVID-19 in two donors were tracked by longitudinal TCRalpha and TCRbeta repertoire sequencing. Two young, previously healthy adult volunteers made up the cohort, one male and one female.

This clonotype occurred a few times. Its antigen remains unidentified. No quality values exist for individual bases; no much larger clone is one base distant. Ficoll-Paque density gradient centrifugation was the method used to isolate PBMCs. Based on the germline V gene (reference sequence), the CDR1 and CDR2 sequences are LGHDT and YNNKEL. The CDR3 contains 13 residues, cysteine and phenylalanine counted. Solely the CDR3 DNA is kept, with 39 bases framed from the first base. V and J are truncated by 2 bases and 0 bases respectively, leaving an intervening sequence of 4 bases. Sequencing took place on an Illumina NovaSeq 6000. TCRalpha and TCRbeta cDNA libraries were built by 5'RACE with constant-segment primers, adding sample barcodes and unique molecular identifiers. RNA was extracted from every sample with Trizol reagent. The libraries were amplified in two PCR steps, and the second step added a second sample barcode and Illumina TruSeq adapters. The libraries were sequenced on an Illumina NovaSeq using 2 x 150 bp paired-end reads. The study's processing was this. Demultiplexing of reads and collapsing into UMI-guided consensus sequences were performed with migec v1.2.7. Using mixcr v2.1.11, the UMI consensuses were aligned to TRA and TRB V and J templates and assembled into clonotypes. A clonotype was counted as expanded or contracted only if both edgeR and NoisET called the change significant, with noise models trained on biological replicates. edgeR calls used a false discovery rate-adjusted p below 0.01 and a log2 fold-change threshold of 1. As an exploratory analysis of dynamics, PCA with hierarchical clustering was applied to max-normalized trajectories of the 1000 most abundant clonotypes. Separately sequenced CD4+ and CD8+ repertoires were used to assign the CD4 or CD8 phenotype of responding clones. In-frame beta chains were kept once TCRdb had trimmed the public reads at Q25 with fastp and called clones with MiXCR. For every CDR3 protein sequence, its rows merge into one entry that carries the most common genes and DNA. The authors' filters were not applied to this entry. This sample lists just over 400,000 distinct CDR3 sequences; less than 25% were detected once. Roughly 13% of the sample lies in the top ten.

Here is what the overall study found, with its caveats: Some responding clones were detected in pre-infection memory, which suggested that pre-existing cross-reactive memory T cells had joined the SARS-CoV-2 response. Contracting CD4+ clones were found mainly in CM and EM memory subsets, while CD8+ clones were enriched in EMRA. The study covered only a couple of mild cases, and larger cohorts including severe cases with pre-infection samples were considered necessary. SARS-CoV-2 specificity of the second-wave clones peaking on day 37 was not confirmed. From day 15 to 85, contracting clones showed balanced CD4/CD8 phenotypes, whereas a second wave of clones that expanded from day 15 to 37 leaned towards CD4+.

This TCR was sampled from an adult woman who had mild COVID-19 (a few samples of this study predate the infection). The sample titles of this study are shuffled in the database, so cell type and time point are left out; the donor was told from shared clones. Sequences were obtained from PBMCs or a T cell subset sorted from them (not recorded which). Recombination joined TRBV3-1 with TRBJ1-1; no D gene is confidently identified. The CDR3 sequence is CASSQQMNTEAFF. The bases read TGTGCCAGCAGCCAACAGATGAACACTGAAGCTTTCTTT.